This T cell receptor beta chain originates from a study of blood T cell repertoires in COVID-19. Study as a whole: Collection of acute and convalescent COVID-19 samples took place in the United States, Italy and Spain. T cells, B-cell-depleted T cells, or PBMCs provided the cDNA or gDNA that served as material.

In the authors' methods: Reference gene primer amplification yielded estimated nucleated cell counts. TCRdb keeps only in-frame clones here, not all; method: immunoSEQ multiplex PCR. Clone size and V and J calls were adopted from that table, with D and trimming inferred from the DNA. This table holds hundreds of thousands of clones, around 88% found once. The germline gives CDR1 SGHTA, CDR2 FQGTGA. The length of the CDR3 is 14 residues. V lost 0 bases and J lost 7; bases outside the gene matches: 2. V usage is TRBV7-3 and J usage is TRBJ2-1; 8 nucleotides match TRBD1. The sequencing input was peripheral blood. The source of this sequence is a woman between 25 and 40 years old with acute or convalescent COVID-19. The CDR3 nucleotides read TGTGCCAGCAGCTTAACCCGGACAGGGAATGAGCAGTTCTTC. Translation gives CASSLTRTGNEQFF. The full variable domain, completed using reference TRBV7-3 and TRBJ2-1, is GAGVSQTPSNKVTEKGKYVELRCDPISGHTALYWYRQSLGQGPEFLIYFQGTGAADDSGLPNDRFFAVRPEGSVSTLKIQRTERGDSAVYLCASSLTRTGNEQFFGPGTRLTVL.